This T cell receptor beta chain stems from a study of T cells in localized non-small cell lung cancer. General study results and limits: The study linked higher blood T cell density to longer overall survival.

The protocol was immunoSEQ multiplex PCR, while the TCRdb copy is restricted to in-frame clones and leaves out a portion. This table holds roughly 72,000 clones, roughly nine tenths found once. The CDR3 runs to 12 residues. V shed 3 bases and J shed 5 bases, with 5 bases lying between them. CDR1 and CDR2 from the germline V gene are KGHSH and LQKENI. Points on this clone: Its antigen is not identified. The identical CDR3 is also encoded by other nucleotide sequences in the sample.

This receptor was obtained from an older male donor with stage III squamous cell lung carcinoma. The material sequenced was peripheral blood, taken before any cancer treatment. This chain connects TRBV18 to TRBJ2-1, with no clear D. The CDR3 spells CASSPRDNEQFF. CDR3 DNA: TGTGCCAGCTCACCCCGGGACAATGAGCAGTTCTTC. Full variable domain (missing parts from reference TRBV18 and TRBJ2-1): NAGVMQNPRHLVRRRGQEARLRCSPMKGHSHVYWYRQLPEEGLKFMVYLQKENIIDESGMPKERFSAEFPKEGPSILRIQQVVRGDSAAYFCASSPRDNEQFFGPGTRLTVL.